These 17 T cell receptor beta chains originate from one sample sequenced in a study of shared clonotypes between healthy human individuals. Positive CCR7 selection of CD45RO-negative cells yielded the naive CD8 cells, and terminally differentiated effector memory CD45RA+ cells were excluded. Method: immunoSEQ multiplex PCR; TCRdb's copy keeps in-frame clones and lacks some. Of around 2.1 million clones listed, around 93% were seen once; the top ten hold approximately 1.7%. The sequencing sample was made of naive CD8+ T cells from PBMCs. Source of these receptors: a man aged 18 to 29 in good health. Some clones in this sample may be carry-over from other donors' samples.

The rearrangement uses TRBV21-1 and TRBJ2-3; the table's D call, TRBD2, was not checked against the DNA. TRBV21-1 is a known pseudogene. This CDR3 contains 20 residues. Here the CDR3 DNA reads TGTGCCAGCAGCAATATCCGGCTAGCTAGGCAAGGGTCGAGCACAGATACGCAGTATTTT. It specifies CASSNIRLARQGSSTDTQYF.

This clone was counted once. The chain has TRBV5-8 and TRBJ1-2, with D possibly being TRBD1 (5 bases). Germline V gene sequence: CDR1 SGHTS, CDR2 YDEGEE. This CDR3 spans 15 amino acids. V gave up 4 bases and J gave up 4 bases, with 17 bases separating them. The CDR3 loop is CASSETPGRIYGYTF. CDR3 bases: TGTGCCAGCAGCGAAACTCCGGGACGGATCTATGGCTACACCTTC.

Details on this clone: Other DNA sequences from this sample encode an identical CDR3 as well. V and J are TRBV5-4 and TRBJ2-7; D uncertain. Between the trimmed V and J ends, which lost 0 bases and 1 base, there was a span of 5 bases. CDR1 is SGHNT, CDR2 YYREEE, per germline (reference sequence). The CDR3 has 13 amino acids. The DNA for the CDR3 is TGTGCCAGCAGCTTGGGGCAGTCCTACGAGCAGTACTTC. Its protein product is CASSLGQSYEQYF.

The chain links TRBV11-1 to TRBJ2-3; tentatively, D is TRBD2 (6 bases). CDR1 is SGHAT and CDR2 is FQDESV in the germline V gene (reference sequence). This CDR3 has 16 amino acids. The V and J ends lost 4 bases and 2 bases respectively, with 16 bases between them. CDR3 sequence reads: CASSSPDGGNTDTQYF. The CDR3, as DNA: TGTGCCAGCAGCTCCCCTGACGGCGGGAACACAGATACGCAGTATTTT.

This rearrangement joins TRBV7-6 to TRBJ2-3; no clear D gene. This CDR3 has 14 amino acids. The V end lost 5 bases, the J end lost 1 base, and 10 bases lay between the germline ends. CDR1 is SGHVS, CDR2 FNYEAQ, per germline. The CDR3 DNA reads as TGTGCCAGCAGCCACACTCCCCGCACAGATACGCAGTATTTT. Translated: CASSHTPRTDTQYF.

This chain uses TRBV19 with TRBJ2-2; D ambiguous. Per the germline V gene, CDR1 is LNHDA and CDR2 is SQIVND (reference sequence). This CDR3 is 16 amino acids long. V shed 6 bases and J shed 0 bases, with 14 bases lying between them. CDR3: CASSPATTPNTGELFF. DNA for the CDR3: TGTGCCAGTAGCCCGGCGACAACTCCGAACACCGGGGAGCTGTTTTTT.

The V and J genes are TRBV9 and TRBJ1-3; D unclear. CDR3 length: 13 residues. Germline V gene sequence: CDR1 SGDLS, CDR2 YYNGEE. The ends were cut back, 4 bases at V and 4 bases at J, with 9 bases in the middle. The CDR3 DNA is TGTGCCAGCAGCCCAGACGGGGGAAACACCATATATTTT. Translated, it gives CASSPDGGNTIYF.

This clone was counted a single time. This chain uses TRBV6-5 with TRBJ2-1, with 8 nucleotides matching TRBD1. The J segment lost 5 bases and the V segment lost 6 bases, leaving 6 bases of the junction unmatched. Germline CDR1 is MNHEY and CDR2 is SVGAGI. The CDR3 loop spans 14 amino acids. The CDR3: CASSLLDRDNEQFF. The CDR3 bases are TGTGCCAGCAGCCTTTTGGACAGGGACAATGAGCAGTTCTTC.

CDR3 sequence: CASSTGEAYGYTF. Here the CDR3 DNA reads TGTGCCAGTAGTACAGGGGAGGCCTATGGCTACACCTTC. The rearrangement uses TRBV19 and TRBJ1-2, with a possible D match to TRBD1 (6 bases). Germline CDR1 reads LNHDA; CDR2 reads SQIVND (reference sequence). Trimming shortened V by 4 bases and J by 4 bases, and 10 bases separated the two germline ends. The CDR3 sequence is 13 residues long.

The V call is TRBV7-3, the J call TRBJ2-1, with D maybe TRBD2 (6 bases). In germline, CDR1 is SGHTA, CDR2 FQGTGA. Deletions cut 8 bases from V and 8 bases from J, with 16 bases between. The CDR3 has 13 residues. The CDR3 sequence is CASGTGVLDEQFF. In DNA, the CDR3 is TGTGCCAGCGGTACGGGAGTGTTAGATGAGCAGTTCTTC.

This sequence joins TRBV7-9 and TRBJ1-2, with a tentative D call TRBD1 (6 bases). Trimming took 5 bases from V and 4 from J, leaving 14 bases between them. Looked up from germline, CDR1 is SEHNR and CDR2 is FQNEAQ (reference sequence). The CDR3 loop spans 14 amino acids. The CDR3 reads CASSPAGAPYGYTF. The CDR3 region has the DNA TGTGCCAGCAGCCCGGCGGGGGCTCCCTATGGCTACACCTTC.

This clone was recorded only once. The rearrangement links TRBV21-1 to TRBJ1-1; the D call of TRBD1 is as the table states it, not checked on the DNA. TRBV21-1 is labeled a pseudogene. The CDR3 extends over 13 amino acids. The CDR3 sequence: CGEDRAKSTEAFF. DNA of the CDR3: TGTGGGGAAGACAGGGCGAAGAGCACTGAAGCTTTCTTT.

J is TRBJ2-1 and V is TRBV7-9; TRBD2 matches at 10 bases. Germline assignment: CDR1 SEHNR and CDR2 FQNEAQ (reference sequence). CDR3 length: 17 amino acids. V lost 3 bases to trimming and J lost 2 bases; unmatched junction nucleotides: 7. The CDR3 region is CASSLMLAGAAYNEQFF. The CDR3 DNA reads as TGTGCCAGCAGCTTGATGCTAGCGGGGGCTGCCTACAATGAGCAGTTCTTC.

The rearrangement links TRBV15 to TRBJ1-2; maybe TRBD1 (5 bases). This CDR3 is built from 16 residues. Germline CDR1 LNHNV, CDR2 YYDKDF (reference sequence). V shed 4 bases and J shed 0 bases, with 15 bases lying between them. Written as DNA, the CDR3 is TGTGCCACCAGCAATCCTAGGAGAGGGGCTAACTATGGCTACACCTTC. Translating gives CATSNPRRGANYGYTF. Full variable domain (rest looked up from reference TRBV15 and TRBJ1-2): DAMVIQNPRYQVTQFGKPVTLSCSQTLNHNVMYWYQQKSSQAPKLLFHYYDKDFNNEADTPDNFQSRRPNTSFCFLDIRSPGLGDTAMYLCATSNPRRGANYGYTFGSGTRLTVV.

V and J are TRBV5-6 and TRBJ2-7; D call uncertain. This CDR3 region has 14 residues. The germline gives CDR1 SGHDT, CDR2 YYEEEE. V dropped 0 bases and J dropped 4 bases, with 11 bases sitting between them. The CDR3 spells CASSLGGVVYEQYF. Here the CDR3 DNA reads TGTGCCAGCAGCTTGGGAGGTGTTGTGTACGAGCAGTACTTC.

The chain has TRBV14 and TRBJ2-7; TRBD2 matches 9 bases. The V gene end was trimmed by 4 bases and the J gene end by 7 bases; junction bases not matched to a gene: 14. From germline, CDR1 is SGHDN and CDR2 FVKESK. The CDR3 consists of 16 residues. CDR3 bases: TGTGCCAGCAGCCCCGAGGCTAGCGGGATTTTACGGGAGCAGTACTTC. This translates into CASSPEASGILREQYF.

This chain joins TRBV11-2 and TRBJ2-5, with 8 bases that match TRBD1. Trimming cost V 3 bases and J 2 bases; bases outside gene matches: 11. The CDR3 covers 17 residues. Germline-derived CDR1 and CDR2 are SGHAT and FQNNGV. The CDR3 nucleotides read TGTGCCAGCAGCTTCCTCCGGACAGGGCGAGGTCAAGAGACCCAGTACTTC. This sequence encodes CASSFLRTGRGQETQYF.